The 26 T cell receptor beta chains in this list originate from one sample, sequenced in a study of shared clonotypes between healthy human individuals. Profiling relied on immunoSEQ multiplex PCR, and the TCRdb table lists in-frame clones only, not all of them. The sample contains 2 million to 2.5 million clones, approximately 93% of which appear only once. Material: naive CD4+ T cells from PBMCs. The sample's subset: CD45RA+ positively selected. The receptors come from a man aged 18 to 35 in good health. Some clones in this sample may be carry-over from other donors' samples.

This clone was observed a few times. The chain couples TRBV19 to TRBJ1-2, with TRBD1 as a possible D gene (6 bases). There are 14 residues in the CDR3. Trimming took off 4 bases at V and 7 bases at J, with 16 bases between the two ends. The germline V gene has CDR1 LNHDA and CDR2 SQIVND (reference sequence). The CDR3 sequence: CASSTGTRSFGYTF. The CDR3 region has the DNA TGTGCCAGTAGTACCGGGACAAGGTCGTTTGGCTACACCTTC.

CDR3 protein: CASSLYLTSGANVLTF. Here the CDR3 DNA reads TGTGCCAGCAGTTTATATTTGACCTCTGGGGCCAACGTCCTGACTTTC. The chain joins TRBV28 to TRBJ2-6; D gene unclear. CDR3 length: 16 residues. Trimming stripped 1 base from V and 0 bases from J, with 7 bases between. Germline assignment: CDR1 MDHEN and CDR2 SYDVKM. Filled out from reference TRBV28 and TRBJ2-6, the complete variable domain reads DVKVTQSSRYLVKRTGEKVFLECVQDMDHENMFWYRQDPGLGLRLIYFSYDVKMKEKGDIPEGYSVSREKKERFSLILESASTNQTSMYLCASSLYLTSGANVLTFGAGSRLTVL.

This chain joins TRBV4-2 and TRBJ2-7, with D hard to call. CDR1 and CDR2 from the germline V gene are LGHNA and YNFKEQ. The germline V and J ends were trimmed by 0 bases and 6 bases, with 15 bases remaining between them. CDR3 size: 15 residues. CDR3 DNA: TGTGCCAGCAGCCAAGACACTAATAAAGGTGGCGAGCAGTACTTC. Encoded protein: CASSQDTNKGGEQYF.

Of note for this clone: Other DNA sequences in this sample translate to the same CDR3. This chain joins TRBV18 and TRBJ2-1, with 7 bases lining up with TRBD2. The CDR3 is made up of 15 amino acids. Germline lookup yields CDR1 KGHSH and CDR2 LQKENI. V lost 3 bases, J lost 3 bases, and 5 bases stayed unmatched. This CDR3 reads CASSPGLADYNEQFF. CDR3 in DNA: TGTGCCAGCTCACCCGGGCTAGCGGACTACAATGAGCAGTTCTTC.

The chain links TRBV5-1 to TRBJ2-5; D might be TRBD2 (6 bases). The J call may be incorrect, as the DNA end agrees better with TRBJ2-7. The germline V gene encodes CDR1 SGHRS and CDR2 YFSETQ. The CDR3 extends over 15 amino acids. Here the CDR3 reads CASSLRSGGDYEQYF. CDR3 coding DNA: TGCGCCAGCAGCTTGAGAAGCGGAGGGGACTACGAGCAGTACTTC.

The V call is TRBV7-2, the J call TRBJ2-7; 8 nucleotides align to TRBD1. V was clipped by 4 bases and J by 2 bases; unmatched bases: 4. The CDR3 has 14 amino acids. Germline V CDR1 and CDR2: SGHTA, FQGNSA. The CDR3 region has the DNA TGTGCCAGCAGCTCACAGGGGGGAACCTACGAGCAGTACTTC. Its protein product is CASSSQGGTYEQYF. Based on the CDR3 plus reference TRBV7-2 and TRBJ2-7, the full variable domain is GAGVSQSPSNKVTEKGKDVELRCDPISGHTALYWYRQSLGQGLEFLIYFQGNSAPDKSGLPSDRFSAERTGGSVSTLTIQRTQQEDSAVYLCASSSQGGTYEQYFGPGTRLTVT.

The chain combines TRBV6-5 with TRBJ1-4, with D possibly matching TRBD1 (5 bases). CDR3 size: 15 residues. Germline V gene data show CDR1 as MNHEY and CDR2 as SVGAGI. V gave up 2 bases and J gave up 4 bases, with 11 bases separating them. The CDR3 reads CASSYRGRSNEKLFF. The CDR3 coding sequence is TGTGCCAGCAGTTACCGGGGACGGAGTAATGAAAAACTGTTTTTT.

As DNA, the CDR3 is TGCAGCGGGGCTCCGGGACAGGGTTCCAACAATGAGCAGTTCTTC. It encodes CSGAPGQGSNNEQFF. The chain couples TRBV29-1 to TRBJ2-1, with 9 bases lining up with TRBD1. Per the germline V gene, CDR1 is SQVTM and CDR2 is ANQGSEA. This CDR3 contains 15 residues. J gave up 5 bases and V 7 bases, and 12 bases lay outside the gene matches.

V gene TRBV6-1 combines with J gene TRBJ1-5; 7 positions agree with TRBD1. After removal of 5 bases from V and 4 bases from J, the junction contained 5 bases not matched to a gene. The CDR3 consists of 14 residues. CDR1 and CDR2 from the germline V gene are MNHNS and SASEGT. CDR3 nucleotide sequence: TGTGCCAGCAGTCCTATACAGGGGAATCAGCCCCAGCATTTT. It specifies CASSPIQGNQPQHF.

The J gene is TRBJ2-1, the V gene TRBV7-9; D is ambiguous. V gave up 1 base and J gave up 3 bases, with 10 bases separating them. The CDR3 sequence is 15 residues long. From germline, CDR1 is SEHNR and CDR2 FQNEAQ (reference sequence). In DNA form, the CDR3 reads TGTGCCAGCAGCTTAGGGGTGTGGAACTACAATGAGCAGTTCTTC. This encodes CASSLGVWNYNEQFF. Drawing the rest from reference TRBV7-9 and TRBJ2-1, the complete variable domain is DTGVSQNPRHKITKRGQNVTFRCDPISEHNRLYWYRQTLGQGPEFLTYFQNEAQLEKSRLLSDRFSAERPKGSFSTLEIQRTEQGDSAMYLCASSLGVWNYNEQFFGPGTRLTVL.

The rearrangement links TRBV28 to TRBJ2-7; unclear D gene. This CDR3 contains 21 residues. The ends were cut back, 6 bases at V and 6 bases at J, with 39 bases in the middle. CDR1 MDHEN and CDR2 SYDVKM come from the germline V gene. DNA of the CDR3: TGTGCCAGCAGACCCGATACCGGTACATCCGTGGGCATTTTTTCTTACCTCGAGCAGTACTTC. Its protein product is CASRPDTGTSVGIFSYLEQYF. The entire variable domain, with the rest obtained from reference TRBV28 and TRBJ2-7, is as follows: DVKVTQSSRYLVKRTGEKVFLECVQDMDHENMFWYRQDPGLGLRLIYFSYDVKMKEKGDIPEGYSVSREKKERFSLILESASTNQTSMYLCASRPDTGTSVGIFSYLEQYFGPGTRLTVT.

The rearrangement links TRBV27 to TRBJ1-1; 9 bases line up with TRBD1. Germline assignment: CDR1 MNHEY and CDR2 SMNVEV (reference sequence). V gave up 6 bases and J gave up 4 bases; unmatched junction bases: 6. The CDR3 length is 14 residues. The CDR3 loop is CASRRTGEGTEAFF. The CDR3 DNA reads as TGTGCCAGCAGACGGACAGGGGAGGGCACTGAAGCTTTCTTT.

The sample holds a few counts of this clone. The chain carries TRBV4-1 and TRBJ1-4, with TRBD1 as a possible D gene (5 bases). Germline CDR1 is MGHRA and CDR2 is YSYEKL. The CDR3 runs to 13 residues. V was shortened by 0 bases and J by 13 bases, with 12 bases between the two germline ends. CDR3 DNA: TGCGCCAGCAGCCAAGAAGTTCAGGGTAGACTGTTTTTT. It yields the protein CASSQEVQGRLFF.

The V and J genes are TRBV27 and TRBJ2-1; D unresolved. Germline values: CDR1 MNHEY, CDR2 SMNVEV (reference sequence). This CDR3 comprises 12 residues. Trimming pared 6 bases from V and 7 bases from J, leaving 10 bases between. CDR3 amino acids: CASSRSRNEQFF. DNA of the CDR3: TGTGCCAGCAGCCGCTCTCGTAATGAGCAGTTCTTC.

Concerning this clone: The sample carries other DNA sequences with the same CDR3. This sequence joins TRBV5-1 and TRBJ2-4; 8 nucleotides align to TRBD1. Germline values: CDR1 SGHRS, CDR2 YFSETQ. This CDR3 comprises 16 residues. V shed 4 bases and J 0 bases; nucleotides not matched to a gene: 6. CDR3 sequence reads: CASSPGQGLAKNIQYF. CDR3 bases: TGCGCCAGCAGCCCCGGACAGGGCCTAGCCAAAAACATTCAGTACTTC.

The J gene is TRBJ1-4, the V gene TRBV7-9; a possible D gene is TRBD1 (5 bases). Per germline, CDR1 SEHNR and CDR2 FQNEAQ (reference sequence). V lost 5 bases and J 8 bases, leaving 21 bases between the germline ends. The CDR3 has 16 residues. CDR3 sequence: CASSGPPGDLGEKLFF. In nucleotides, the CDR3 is TGTGCCAGCAGCGGTCCTCCGGGGGACCTAGGAGAAAAACTGTTTTTT.

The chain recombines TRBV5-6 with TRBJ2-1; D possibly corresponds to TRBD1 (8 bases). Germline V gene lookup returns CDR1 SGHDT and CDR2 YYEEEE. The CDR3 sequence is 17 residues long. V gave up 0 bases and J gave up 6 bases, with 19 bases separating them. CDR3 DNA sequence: TGTGCCAGCAGCTTGGACGGGAGACAGGGGAGGGGCAATGAGCAGTTCTTC. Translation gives CASSLDGRQGRGNEQFF. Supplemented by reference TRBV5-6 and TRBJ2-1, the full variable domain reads DAGVTQSPTHLIKTRGQQVTLRCSPKSGHDTVSWYQQALGQGPQFIFQYYEEEERQRGNFPDRFSGHQFPNYSSELNVNALLLGDSALYLCASSLDGRQGRGNEQFFGPGTRLTVL.

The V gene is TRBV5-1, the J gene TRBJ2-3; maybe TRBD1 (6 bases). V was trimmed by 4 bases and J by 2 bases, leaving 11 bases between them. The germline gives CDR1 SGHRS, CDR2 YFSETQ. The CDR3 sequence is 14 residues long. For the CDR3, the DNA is TGCGCCAGCAGCCACAGGGACAACACAGATACGCAGTATTTT. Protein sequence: CASSHRDNTDTQYF. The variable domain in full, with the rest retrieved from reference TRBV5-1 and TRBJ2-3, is KAGVTQTPRYLIKTRGQQVTLSCSPISGHRSVSWYQQTPGQGLQFLFEYFSETQRNKGNFPGRFSGRQFSNSRSEMNVSTLELGDSALYLCASSHRDNTDTQYFGPGTRLTVL.

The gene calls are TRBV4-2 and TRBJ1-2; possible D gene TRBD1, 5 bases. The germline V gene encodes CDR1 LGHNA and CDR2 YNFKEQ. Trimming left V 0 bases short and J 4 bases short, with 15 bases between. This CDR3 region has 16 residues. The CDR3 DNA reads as TGTGCCAGCAGCCAAGATGTAAGGGGCGATACCTATGGCTACACCTTC. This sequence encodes CASSQDVRGDTYGYTF.

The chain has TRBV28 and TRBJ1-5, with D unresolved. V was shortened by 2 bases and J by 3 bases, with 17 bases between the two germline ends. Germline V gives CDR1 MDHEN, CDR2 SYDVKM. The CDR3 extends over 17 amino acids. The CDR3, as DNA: TGTGCCAGCAGTTTAAAGGCGTGGGTCCTAATCAATCAGCCCCAGCATTTT. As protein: CASSLKAWVLINQPQHF. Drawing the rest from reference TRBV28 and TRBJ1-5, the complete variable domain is DVKVTQSSRYLVKRTGEKVFLECVQDMDHENMFWYRQDPGLGLRLIYFSYDVKMKEKGDIPEGYSVSREKKERFSLILESASTNQTSMYLCASSLKAWVLINQPQHFGDGTRLSIL.

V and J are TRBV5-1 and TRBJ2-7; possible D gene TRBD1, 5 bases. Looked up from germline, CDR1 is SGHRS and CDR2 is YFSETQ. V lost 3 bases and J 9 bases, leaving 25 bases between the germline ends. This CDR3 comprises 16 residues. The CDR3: CASSWGTGTGDRGQYF. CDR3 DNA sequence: TGCGCCAGCAGCTGGGGAACAGGAACAGGAGACCGAGGGCAGTACTTC.

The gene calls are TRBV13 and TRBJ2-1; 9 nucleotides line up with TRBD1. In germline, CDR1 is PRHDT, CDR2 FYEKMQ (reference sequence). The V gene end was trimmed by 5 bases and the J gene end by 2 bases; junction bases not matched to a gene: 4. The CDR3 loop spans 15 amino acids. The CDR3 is CASSHRQGAYNEQFF. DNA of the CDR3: TGTGCCAGCAGCCATCGACAGGGGGCCTACAATGAGCAGTTCTTC.

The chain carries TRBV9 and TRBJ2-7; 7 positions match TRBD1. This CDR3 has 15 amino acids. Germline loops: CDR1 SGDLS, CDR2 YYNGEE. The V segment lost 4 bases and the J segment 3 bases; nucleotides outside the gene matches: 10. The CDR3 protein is CASSPRDSRFYEQYF. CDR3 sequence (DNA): TGTGCCAGCAGCCCCCGGGACAGCAGATTCTACGAGCAGTACTTC.

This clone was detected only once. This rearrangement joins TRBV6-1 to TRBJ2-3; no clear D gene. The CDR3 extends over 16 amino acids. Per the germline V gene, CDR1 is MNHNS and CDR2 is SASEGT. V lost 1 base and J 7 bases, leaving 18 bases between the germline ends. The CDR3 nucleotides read TGTGCCAGCAGTGAAGATCTCGCGGATCCCCGGAATACGCAGTATTTT. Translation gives CASSEDLADPRNTQYF.

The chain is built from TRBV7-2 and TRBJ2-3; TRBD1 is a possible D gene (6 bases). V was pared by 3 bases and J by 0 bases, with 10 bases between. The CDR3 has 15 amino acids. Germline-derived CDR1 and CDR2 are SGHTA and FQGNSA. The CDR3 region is CASSFTGHSTDTQYF. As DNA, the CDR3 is TGTGCCAGCAGCTTTACAGGGCACAGCACAGATACGCAGTATTTT.

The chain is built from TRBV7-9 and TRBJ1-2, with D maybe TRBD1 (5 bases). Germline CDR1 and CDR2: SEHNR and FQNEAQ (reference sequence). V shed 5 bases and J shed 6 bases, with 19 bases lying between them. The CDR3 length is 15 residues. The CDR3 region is CASSPRRQGIDGYTF. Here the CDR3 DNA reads TGTGCCAGCAGCCCCCGGAGGCAGGGTATCGATGGCTACACCTTC. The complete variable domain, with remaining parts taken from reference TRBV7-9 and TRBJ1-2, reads DTGVSQNPRHKITKRGQNVTFRCDPISEHNRLYWYRQTLGQGPEFLTYFQNEAQLEKSRLLSDRFSAERPKGSFSTLEIQRTEQGDSAMYLCASSPRRQGIDGYTFGSGTRLTVV.